This T cell receptor (beta chain) was captured in a study of T cells after posttransplantation cyclophosphamide. Study-wide points: Blood and skin or GI T cell repertoires showed limited TRB overlap. Recipient CMV seropositivity and CMV reactivation strongly tracked TRB clonality. Later blood repertoires were often dominated by clones from the donor CD8+ memory compartment.

Cyclophosphamide on days +3 and +4 followed busulfan-fludarabine conditioning and a marrow graft. CDR1 is LGHNA and CDR2 is YNFKEQ in the germline V gene. This CDR3 region has 16 residues. Trimming pared 0 bases from V and 4 bases from J, leaving 15 bases between. Remarks on this clone: Its antigen is as yet unknown.

TCRdb keeps only in-frame clones here, not all; method: immunoSEQ multiplex PCR. The table includes about 4,400 clones, roughly 72% detected once. This specimen was PBMCs, taken 362 days after allogeneic stem cell transplant with posttransplant cyclophosphamide. This chain joins TRBV4-2 and TRBJ2-5; tentatively, D is TRBD1 (6 bases). This TCR derives from a male patient aged 55-69 years who received an allogeneic stem cell transplant from an unrelated donor, was CMV-positive, and had acute GVHD only. The T cells may partly be graft donor cells. The CDR3 loop reads CASSQDLGRGGETQYF. For the CDR3, the DNA is TGTGCCAGCAGCCAAGATCTGGGCCGAGGGGGAGAGACCCAGTACTTC.